This TCR beta chain was recovered during a study of blood T cells in healthy people across ages. A second about 7 to 12 cycle PCR used barcoded and J-beta primers. Each CDR3 protein gets one entry after TCRdb re-called the 5' RACE reads with MiXCR. The table shows more than 1.4 million distinct CDR3 sequences, with around 42% occurring only once. The ends were cut back, 6 bases at V and 5 bases at J, with 11 bases in the middle. CDR3 size: 13 residues. From germline, CDR1 is SNHLY and CDR2 FYNNEI. The J gene is TRBJ1-5, the V gene TRBV2; tentatively, D is TRBD1 (5 bases). The material sequenced was blood. The sequence was collected from a woman aged 18-30 years in good health. The CDR3 DNA follows: TGTGCCAGCAGGAGGGAAGGGGATCAGCCCCAGCATTTT. It codes for CASRREGDQPQHF.